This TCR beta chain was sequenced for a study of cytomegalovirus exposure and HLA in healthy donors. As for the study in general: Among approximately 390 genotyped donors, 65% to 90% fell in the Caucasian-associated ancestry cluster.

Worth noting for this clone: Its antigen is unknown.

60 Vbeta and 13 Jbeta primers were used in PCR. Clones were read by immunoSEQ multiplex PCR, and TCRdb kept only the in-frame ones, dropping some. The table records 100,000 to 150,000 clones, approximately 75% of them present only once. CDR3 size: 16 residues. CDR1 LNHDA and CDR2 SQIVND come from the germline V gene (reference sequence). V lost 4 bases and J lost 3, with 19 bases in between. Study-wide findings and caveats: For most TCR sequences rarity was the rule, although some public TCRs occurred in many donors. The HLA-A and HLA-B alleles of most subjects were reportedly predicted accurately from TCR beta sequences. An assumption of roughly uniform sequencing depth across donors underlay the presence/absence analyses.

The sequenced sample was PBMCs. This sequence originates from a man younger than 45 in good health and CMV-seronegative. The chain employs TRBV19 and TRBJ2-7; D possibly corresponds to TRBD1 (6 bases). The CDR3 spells CASSKTGFQMYYEQYF. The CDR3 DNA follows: TGTGCCAGTAGTAAAACAGGGTTTCAAATGTACTACGAGCAGTACTTC.